The rows below give T cell receptor beta chains drawn from one sample of a study of shared clonotypes between healthy human individuals. Profiling relied on immunoSEQ multiplex PCR, and the TCRdb table lists in-frame clones only, not all of them. The table records about 2,500,000 clones, approximately 90% of them present only once. Sequencing was done on a sample of naive CD4+ T cells sorted from blood. All receptors come from a man younger than 30 in good health. CDR3s include the opening cysteine and the closing phenylalanine or tryptophan. The D gene is left open where the match is weak. The listing skips clone size in some rows; elsewhere it reads once, few, many or a size class.

CDR3 length	D gene	V gene	clone size	J gene	CDR3 protein	CDR3 DNA
16	-	TRBV18	once	TRBJ2-6	CASSPPALTGANVLTF	TGTGCCAGCTCACCACCAGCCCTCACTGGGGCCAACGTCCTGACTTTC
16	TRBD2	TRBV5-1	-	TRBJ2-1	CASSLARGGRVDEQFF	TGCGCCAGCAGCTTGGCCCGTGGCGGGAGGGTCGATGAGCAGTTCTTC
15	-	TRBV7-2	-	TRBJ1-1	CASSFLAGLRPEAFF	TGTGCCAGCAGCTTCTTGGCAGGCCTCCGCCCTGAAGCTTTCTTT
16	-	TRBV9	-	TRBJ2-2	CASSVEPGQKAGELFF	TGTGCCAGCAGCGTAGAGCCAGGGCAGAAGGCCGGGGAGCTGTTTTTT
13	-	TRBV7-2	-	TRBJ2-7	CASSKGSLYEQYF	TGTGCCAGCAGCAAAGGATCCCTCTACGAGCAGTACTTC
16	-	TRBV6-1	-	TRBJ1-4	CASSEGVPLINEKLFF	TGTGCCAGCAGTGAGGGAGTCCCCCTTATTAATGAAAAACTGTTTTTT
16	TRBD1	TRBV9	once	TRBJ1-5	CASSPGGTGGNQPQHF	TGTGCCAGCAGCCCCGGAGGGACAGGGGGTAATCAGCCCCAGCATTTT
13	TRBD2	TRBV5-4	-	TRBJ2-4	CASSPTGGVIQYF	TGTGCCAGCAGCCCGACCGGGGGGGTCATTCAGTACTTC
18	TRBD2	TRBV7-2	-	TRBJ2-3	CASSPGLAGVTGTDTQYF	TGTGCCAGCAGCCCGGGACTAGCGGGAGTCACGGGCACAGATACGCAGTATTTT
15	TRBD1	TRBV11-2	-	TRBJ2-1	CASRPLGTAMNEQFF	TGTGCCAGCAGACCTCTGGGGACAGCAATGAATGAGCAGTTCTTC
15	-	TRBV27	-	TRBJ2-7	CASSPWDRSSYEQYF	TGTGCCAGCAGTCCCTGGGACCGGAGCTCCTACGAGCAGTACTTC
17	TRBD2	TRBV2	-	TRBJ2-3	CASRGTSGRTRTDTQYF	TGTGCCAGCAGGGGGACTAGCGGGAGGACCCGCACAGATACGCAGTATTTT
15	TRBD1	TRBV2	-	TRBJ1-4	CASSDRDRATEKLFF	TGTGCCAGCAGTGACCGGGACAGGGCCACTGAAAAACTGTTTTTT
16	-	TRBV4-1	-	TRBJ2-7	CASSQTRAYSSYEQYF	TGCGCCAGCAGCCAGACTCGGGCGTACAGCTCCTACGAGCAGTACTTC
14	TRBD2	TRBV6-6	-	TRBJ2-5	CASTRLAGVETQYF	TGTGCCAGCACGAGACTAGCGGGGGTGGAGACCCAGTACTTC
17	-	TRBV11-2	-	TRBJ2-2	CASSLEVQRVNTGELFF	TGTGCCAGCAGCTTAGAAGTCCAGCGGGTGAACACCGGGGAGCTGTTTTTT
14	-	TRBV2	few	TRBJ1-1	CASSARIMNTEAFF	TGTGCCAGCAGTGCACGGATCATGAACACTGAAGCTTTCTTT
11	-	TRBV10-3	-	TRBJ1-1	CAISGGTEAFF	TGTGCCATCAGTGGCGGTACTGAAGCTTTCTTT
15	-	TRBV5-4	-	TRBJ2-3	CASSPGPTSTDTQYF	TGTGCCAGCAGCCCGGGACCCACGAGCACAGATACGCAGTATTTT
16	TRBD2	TRBV27	-	TRBJ2-5	CASSSTGLAGWETQYF	TGTGCCAGCAGTTCAACAGGACTAGCGGGGTGGGAGACCCAGTACTTC
14	TRBD1	TRBV18	-	TRBJ2-1	CASSPGQGNNEQFF	TGTGCCAGCTCACCAGGACAGGGGAATAATGAGCAGTTCTTC
14	-	TRBV14	-	TRBJ1-2	CASSHGGPPAGYTF	TGTGCCAGCAGCCACGGGGGGCCGCCAGCGGGCTACACCTTC
15	TRBD1	TRBV5-7	-	TRBJ2-7	CASSPRTRGPYEQYF	TGTGCCAGCAGCCCAAGAACCAGGGGGCCCTACGAGCAGTACTTC
15	TRBD1	TRBV27	-	TRBJ1-6	CASMGLGGSGSPLHF	TGTGCCAGCATGGGCCTAGGGGGCTCAGGTTCACCCCTCCACTTT
13	-	TRBV11-2	-	TRBJ2-3	CASSSAGTDTQYF	TGTGCCAGCAGCTCAGCGGGCACAGATACGCAGTATTTT
15	-	TRBV5-1	-	TRBJ2-7	CASSMNSGSTYEQYF	TGCGCCAGCAGCATGAATTCTGGGTCAACCTACGAGCAGTACTTC
12	-	TRBV30	-	TRBJ1-4	CAWTPTPEKLFF	TGTGCCTGGACCCCCACACCCGAAAAACTGTTTTTT
16	-	TRBV5-4	once	TRBJ2-1	CASSNGGTVSYNEQFF	TGTGCCAGCAGCAATGGGGGGACGGTCTCCTACAATGAGCAGTTCTTC
11	-	TRBV7-9	few	TRBJ2-7	CASSFTYEQYF	TGTGCCAGCAGCTTTACCTACGAGCAGTACTTC
14	TRBD1	TRBV10-3	-	TRBJ2-7	CATSGTGKSYEQYF	TGTGCCACATCCGGGACAGGGAAAAGCTACGAGCAGTACTTC
11	TRBD1	TRBV10-3	-	TRBJ2-7	CATRQDREQYF	TGTGCCACACGACAGGACAGGGAGCAGTACTTC
13	-	TRBV2	-	TRBJ2-2	CASAGQGTGELFF	TGTGCCAGCGCAGGGCAAGGAACCGGGGAGCTGTTTTTT
17	-	TRBV7-9	-	TRBJ2-1	CASSLESHLSSYNEQFF	TGTGCCAGCAGCTTAGAGTCGCACCTGAGCTCCTACAATGAGCAGTTCTTC
15	-	TRBV7-9	-	TRBJ2-7	CASSSRDTLSYEQYF	TGTGCCAGCAGCTCCCGGGACACCCTTTCCTACGAGCAGTACTTC
13	-	TRBV5-1	-	TRBJ1-2	CASSRGRLYGYTF	TGCGCCAGCAGTAGGGGACGGCTCTATGGCTACACCTTC
15	-	TRBV7-2	-	TRBJ2-7	CASSSGLANLYEQYF	TGTGCCAGCAGCTCGGGGCTAGCGAATCTATACGAGCAGTACTTC
14	-	TRBV5-1	-	TRBJ2-3	CASSFTGTTDTQYF	TGCGCCAGCAGCTTTACAGGGACCACAGATACGCAGTATTTT
12	-	TRBV7-3	-	TRBJ2-1	CASSPGNNEQFF	TGTGCCAGCAGCCCAGGGAACAATGAGCAGTTCTTC
17	TRBD2	TRBV30	-	TRBJ2-1	CAWRETSGSPTYNEQFF	TGTGCCTGGAGGGAAACTAGCGGGAGCCCTACTTACAATGAGCAGTTCTTC
16	TRBD2	TRBV2	-	TRBJ2-6	CASSVAGSSGANVLTF	TGTGCCAGCAGTGTAGCGGGGAGCTCTGGGGCCAACGTCCTGACTTTC
14	-	TRBV6-1	-	TRBJ1-1	CASRQHRGNTEAFF	TGTGCCAGCAGGCAACACCGGGGGAACACTGAAGCTTTCTTT
14	TRBD2	TRBV7-2	-	TRBJ2-7	CASSSSGSSYEQYF	TGTGCCAGCAGCTCTAGCGGGAGCAGCTACGAGCAGTACTTC
16	TRBD2	TRBV7-7	-	TRBJ2-5	CASSTGTNPFQETQYF	TGTGCTAGCAGTACCGGGACTAACCCCTTCCAAGAGACCCAGTACTTC
16	-	TRBV9	-	TRBJ2-3	CASSVLSGQGTDTQYF	TGTGCCAGCAGCGTACTCTCAGGGCAGGGCACAGATACGCAGTATTTT
16	-	TRBV19	-	TRBJ2-3	CASSLQVSAPPYTQYF	TGTGCCAGTAGTCTCCAGGTCTCTGCACCCCCATATACGCAGTATTTT
17	-	TRBV9	-	TRBJ1-3	CASSGVGQFFSGNTIYF	TGTGCCAGCAGCGGGGTGGGGCAGTTCTTTTCTGGAAACACCATATATTTT
15	TRBD2	TRBV11-2	-	TRBJ2-7	CASSLGAGGSYEQYF	TGTGCCAGCAGCTTGGGTGCGGGGGGCTCCTACGAGCAGTACTTC
13	-	TRBV4-3	-	TRBJ2-3	CASSQGYRDTQYF	TGCGCCAGCAGCCAAGGTTATAGAGATACGCAGTATTTT
19	TRBD2	TRBV27	once	TRBJ2-1	CASSSRSGLAGRSYNEQFF	TGTGCCAGCAGTTCGCGCAGTGGGCTAGCGGGTCGTTCCTACAATGAGCAGTTCTTC
15	-	TRBV18	-	TRBJ1-6	CASSPDGSYNSPLHF	TGTGCCAGCTCCCCGGACGGCTCCTATAATTCACCCCTCCACTTT
13	-	TRBV6-5	-	TRBJ2-3	CASSYRGTDTQYF	TGTGCCAGCAGTTACCGGGGCACAGATACGCAGTATTTT
14	TRBD1	TRBV5-1	-	TRBJ2-3	CASSRTGSTDTQYF	TGCGCCAGCAGCCGGACAGGTAGCACAGATACGCAGTATTTT